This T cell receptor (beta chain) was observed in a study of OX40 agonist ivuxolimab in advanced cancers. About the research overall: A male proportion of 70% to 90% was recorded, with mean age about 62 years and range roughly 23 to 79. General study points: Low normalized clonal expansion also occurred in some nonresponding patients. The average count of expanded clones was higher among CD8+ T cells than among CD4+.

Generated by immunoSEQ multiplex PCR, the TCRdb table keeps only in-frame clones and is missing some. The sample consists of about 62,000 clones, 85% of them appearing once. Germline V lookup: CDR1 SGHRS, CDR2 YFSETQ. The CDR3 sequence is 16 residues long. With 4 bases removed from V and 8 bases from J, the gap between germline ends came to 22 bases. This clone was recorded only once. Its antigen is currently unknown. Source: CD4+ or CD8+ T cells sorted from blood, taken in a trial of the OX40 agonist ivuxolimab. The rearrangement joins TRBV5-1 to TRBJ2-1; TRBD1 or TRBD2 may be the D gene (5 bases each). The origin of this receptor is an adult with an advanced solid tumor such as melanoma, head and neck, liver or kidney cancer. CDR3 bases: TGCGCCAGCAGCAAGGGGACGGGGTCCCGGGTGGATGAGCAGTTCTTC. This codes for CASSKGTGSRVDEQFF.